This TCR beta chain appears in the sequencing data of a study of T cell responses to AZD1222 COVID-19 vaccine. Study information: Investigators merged groups given second doses at roughly 4 or roughly 12 weeks. Whole-study results and caveats: At study baseline, merely five or six AZD1222 recipients were seropositive. Nearly half of spike-specific TCRs reportedly go after variant regions that carry no mutations.

Concerning this clone: Its antigen is not known.

Germline CDR1 MNHEY, CDR2 SMNVEV (reference sequence). The V end lost 3 bases, the J end lost 4 bases, and 7 bases lay between the germline ends. CDR3 length: 12 residues. TCRdb keeps only in-frame clones here, not all; method: immunoSEQ multiplex PCR. The sample consists of roughly 120,000 clones, approximately 90% of them appearing once. The material was peripheral blood, obtained on day 0 of AZD1222 vaccination. The clonotype comes from an adult in good health. V usage is TRBV27 and J usage is TRBJ2-7; D is unclear. The CDR3: CASSLDGYEQYF. DNA for the CDR3: TGTGCCAGCAGTTTGGACGGGTACGAGCAGTACTTC.